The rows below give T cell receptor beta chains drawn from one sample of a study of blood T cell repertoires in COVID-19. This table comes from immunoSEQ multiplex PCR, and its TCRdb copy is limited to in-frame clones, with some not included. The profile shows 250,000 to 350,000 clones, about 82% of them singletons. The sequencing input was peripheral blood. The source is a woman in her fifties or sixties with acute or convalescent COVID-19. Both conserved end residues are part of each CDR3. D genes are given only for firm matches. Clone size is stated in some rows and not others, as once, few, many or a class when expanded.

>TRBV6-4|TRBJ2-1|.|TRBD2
TGTGCCAGCAGTGACTCTTGGACTAGCCACTACAATGAGCAGTTCTTC
CASSDSWTSHYNEQFF
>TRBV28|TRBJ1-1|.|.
TGTGCCAGCCTGGCCGTGATGAACACTGAAGCTTTCTTT
CASLAVMNTEAFF
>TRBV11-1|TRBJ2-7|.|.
TGTGCCAGCAGCTTCATAGGGAGCGAGCAGTACTTC
CASSFIGSEQYF
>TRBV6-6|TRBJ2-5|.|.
TGTGCCAGCAGTTACTCGACAGGAGAGACCCAGTACTTC
CASSYSTGETQYF
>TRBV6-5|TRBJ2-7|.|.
TGTGCCAGCAGCCTGAGACAGTTCTACGAGCAGTACTTC
CASSLRQFYEQYF
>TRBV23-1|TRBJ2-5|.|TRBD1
TGCGCCAGCAGTCAATCGGGGGCAGGACAGGGGTACCAAGAGACCCAGTACTTC
CASSQSGAGQGYQETQYF
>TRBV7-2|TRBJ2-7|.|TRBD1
TGTGCCAGCAGCTCATCGGCAGGGGGCTACGAGCAGTACTTC
CASSSSAGGYEQYF
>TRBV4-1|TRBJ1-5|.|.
TGCGCCAGCAGCCCGCCTCAGGGCGGTCAGCCCCAGCATTTT
CASSPPQGGQPQHF
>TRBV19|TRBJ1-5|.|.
TGTGCCAGTAGTGTCCAGGGAGGTCAGCCCCAGCATTTT
CASSVQGGQPQHF
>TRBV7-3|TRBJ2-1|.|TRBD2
TGTGCCAGCAGCTCAGCGGGACTAGGTGGCAATGAGCAGTTCTTC
CASSSAGLGGNEQFF
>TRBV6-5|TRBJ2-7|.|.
TGTGCCAGCAGTTACTCCAGGGGTAACTACGAGCAGTACTTC
CASSYSRGNYEQYF
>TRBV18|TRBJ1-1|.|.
TGTGCCAGCTCACCACGCGCGGGGGAGGGCACTGAAGCTTTCTTT
CASSPRAGEGTEAFF
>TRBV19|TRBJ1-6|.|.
TGTGCCAGTAGTTTACACACGGGAAATTCACCCCTCCACTTT
CASSLHTGNSPLHF
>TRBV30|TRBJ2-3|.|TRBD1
TGTGCCTGGAGTGTACGGGACAGGGGATACCCTAGCACAGATACGCAGTATTTT
CAWSVRDRGYPSTDTQYF
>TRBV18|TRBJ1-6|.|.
TGTGCCAGCTCACCAGAGTACTCCTATAATTCACCCCTCCACTTT
CASSPEYSYNSPLHF
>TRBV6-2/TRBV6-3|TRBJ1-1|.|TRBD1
TGTGCCAGCAGCTTACTCGAGGACAGGGAAGCTTTCTTT
CASSLLEDREAFF
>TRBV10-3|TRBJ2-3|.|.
TGTGCCATCAGTGTTAGAAGCACAGATACGCAGTATTTT
CAISVRSTDTQYF
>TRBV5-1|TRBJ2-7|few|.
TGCGCCAGCAGCTTCGGGGTCGGGGAAGAGCAGTACTTC
CASSFGVGEEQYF
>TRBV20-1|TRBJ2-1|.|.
TGCAGTGCGGGCCCCCCCGGTGAGCAGTTCTTC
CSAGPPGEQFF
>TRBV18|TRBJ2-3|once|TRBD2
TGTGCCAGCTCACCTCGAGCGGGAGAGGATACGCAGTATTTT
CASSPRAGEDTQYF
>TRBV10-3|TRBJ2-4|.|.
TGTGCCATCAGTGTAGACAGGCTAGCCAAAAACATTCAGTACTTC
CAISVDRLAKNIQYF
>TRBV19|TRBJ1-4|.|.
TGTGCCAGTATGGGGAGCAGATTTGCAACTAATGAAAAACTGTTTTTT
CASMGSRFATNEKLFF
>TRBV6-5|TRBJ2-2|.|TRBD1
TGTGCCAGCAGGCCCCAGGGGGCTAACACCGGGGAGCTGTTTTTT
CASRPQGANTGELFF
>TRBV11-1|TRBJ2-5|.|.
TGTGCCAGCAGCTTAGCGGGGCACGAGACCCAGTACTTC
CASSLAGHETQYF
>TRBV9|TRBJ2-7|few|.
TGTGCCAGCAGCGTAGGAAGTCAGGGTGGCTCCTACGAGCAGTACTTC
CASSVGSQGGSYEQYF
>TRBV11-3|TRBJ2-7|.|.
TGTGCCAGCAGCTTAGATGGAGGCTCCTCCTACGAGCAGTACTTC
CASSLDGGSSYEQYF
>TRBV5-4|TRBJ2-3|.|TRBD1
TGTGCCAGCAGCTTAAGACCGGGACAGGGACCCACAGATACGCAGTATTTT
CASSLRPGQGPTDTQYF
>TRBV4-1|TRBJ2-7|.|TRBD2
TGCGCCAGCAGCCCACGGAGGAGGGAGGGAATATACGAGCAGTACTTC
CASSPRRREGIYEQYF
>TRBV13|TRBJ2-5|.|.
TGTGCCAGCAGCCCCCCCGGCGGTGGCTTAGAGACCCAGTACTTC
CASSPPGGGLETQYF
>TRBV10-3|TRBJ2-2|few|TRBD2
TGTGCCATCAGTAGGACTAGCGGGGTGAACACCGGGGAGCTGTTTTTT
CAISRTSGVNTGELFF
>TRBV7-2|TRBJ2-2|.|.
TGTGCCAGCAGGCAGGGGTTGGGCACCGGGGAGCTGTTTTTT
CASRQGLGTGELFF
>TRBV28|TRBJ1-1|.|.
TGTGCCAGCAAGTCGGACACTGAAGCTTTCTTT
CASKSDTEAFF
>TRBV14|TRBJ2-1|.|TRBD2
TGTGCCAGCAGCCTATCCGGGACTAGCGGGAGAATTTGGCAGTTCTTC
CASSLSGTSGRIWQFF
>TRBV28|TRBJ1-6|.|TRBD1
TGTGCCAGCAGCATTCTCTGGGGGACAGGTCTCAATCCCCTCCACTTT
CASSILWGTGLNPLHF
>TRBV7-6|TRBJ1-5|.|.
TGTGCCAGCAGCTTAGGAGGCCATGGCAATCAGCCCCAGCATTTT
CASSLGGHGNQPQHF
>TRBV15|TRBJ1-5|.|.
TGTGCCACCAGCAGAGATGGGCAGGGAGGGGATCAGCCCCAGCATTTT
CATSRDGQGGDQPQHF
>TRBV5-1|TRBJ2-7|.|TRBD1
TGCGCCAGCAGCTTGCAGGGGACAGGCCCCCAACACAGTGGTTCTTACGAGCAGTACTTC
CASSLQGTGPQHSGSYEQYF
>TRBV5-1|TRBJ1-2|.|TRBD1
TGCGCCAGCAGCCCGACAGGGTCGGATGGCTACACCTTC
CASSPTGSDGYTF